The sequence of this T cell receptor beta chain was determined in a study of blood T cell repertoires in COVID-19. Study-level information: The samples span acute and convalescent COVID-19 from the United States, Italy and Spain. PBMCs, B-cell-depleted T cells, or T cells provided the cDNA or gDNA that made up the material.

CDR3 length: 14 residues. CDR1 and CDR2 from the germline V gene are SEHNR and FQNEAQ (reference sequence). Trimming cost V 2 bases and J 3 bases, with 10 bases left between them. The repertoire was sequenced with immunoSEQ multiplex PCR; TCRdb's copy has only in-frame clones and lacks some. This sample has roughly 180,000 clones, with about 86% found just once. This clone was recorded once. The TCR was taken from a man aged 55 to 69 with acute or convalescent COVID-19. V usage is TRBV7-9 and J usage is TRBJ1-1; D gene unclear. The sequencing sample was made of peripheral blood. The CDR3 reads CASSLMSEDTEAFF. Written as DNA, the CDR3 is TGTGCCAGCAGCTTAATGTCCGAGGACACTGAAGCTTTCTTT.